The clone carrying this T cell receptor beta chain was recorded a few times. The antigen is unknown. Germline-derived CDR1 and CDR2 are ENHRY and SYGVKD. The V and J ends lost 10 bases and 4 bases, in that order; junction bases with no gene match: 13. The CDR3 totals 14 residues. This sample was included in a study of graft-versus-host responses after intestinal transplantation. Study conclusions and caveats: Recipient marrow held GvH clones, some first seen in ileum or blood.

Assay used: immunoSEQ multiplex PCR; TCRdb lists only in-frame clones, some missing. The table shows about 85,000 clones, with around 90% occurring only once. The source material was unstimulated CD8+ T cells sorted from spleen or lymph node cells, sampled before transplant. The chain links TRBV10-3 to TRBJ2-7; 7 bases are a match to TRBD1. This TCR came from a human donor who was the organ donor for an intestinal transplant. The CDR3: CASSPGGGGYEQYF. The CDR3 coding sequence is TGTGCCAGCAGCCCAGGGGGTGGGGGTTACGAGCAGTACTTC.